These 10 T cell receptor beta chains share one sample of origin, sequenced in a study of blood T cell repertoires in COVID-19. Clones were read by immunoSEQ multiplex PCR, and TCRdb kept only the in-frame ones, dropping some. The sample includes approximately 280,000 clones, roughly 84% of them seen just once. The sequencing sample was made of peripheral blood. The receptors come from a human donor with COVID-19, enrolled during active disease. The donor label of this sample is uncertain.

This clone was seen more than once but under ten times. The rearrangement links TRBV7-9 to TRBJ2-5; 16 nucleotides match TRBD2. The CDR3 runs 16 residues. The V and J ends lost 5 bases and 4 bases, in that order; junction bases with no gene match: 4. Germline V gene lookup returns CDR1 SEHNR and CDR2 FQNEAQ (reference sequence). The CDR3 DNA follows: TGTGCCAGCAGCCCGGGACTAGCGGGAGGGCGAGAGACCCAGTACTTC. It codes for CASSPGLAGGRETQYF.

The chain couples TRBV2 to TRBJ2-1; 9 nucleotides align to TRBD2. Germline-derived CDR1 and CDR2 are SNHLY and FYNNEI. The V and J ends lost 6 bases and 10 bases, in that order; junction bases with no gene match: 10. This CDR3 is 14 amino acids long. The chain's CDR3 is CASSGTSLTGEQFF. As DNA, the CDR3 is TGTGCCAGCAGCGGGACTAGCCTTACGGGGGAGCAGTTCTTC.

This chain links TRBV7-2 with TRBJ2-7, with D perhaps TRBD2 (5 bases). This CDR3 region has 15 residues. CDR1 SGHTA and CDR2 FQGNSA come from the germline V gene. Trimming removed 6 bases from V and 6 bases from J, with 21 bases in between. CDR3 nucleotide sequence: TGTGCCAGCAGTTCCGAATTTTCTAGCCTCGGCGAGCAGTACTTC. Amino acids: CASSSEFSSLGEQYF.

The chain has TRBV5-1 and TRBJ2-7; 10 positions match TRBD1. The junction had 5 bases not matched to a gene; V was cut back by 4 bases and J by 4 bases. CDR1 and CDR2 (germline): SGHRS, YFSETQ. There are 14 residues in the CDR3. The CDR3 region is CASSPRTGGYEQYF. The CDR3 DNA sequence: TGCGCCAGCAGCCCACGGACAGGGGGTTACGAGCAGTACTTC.

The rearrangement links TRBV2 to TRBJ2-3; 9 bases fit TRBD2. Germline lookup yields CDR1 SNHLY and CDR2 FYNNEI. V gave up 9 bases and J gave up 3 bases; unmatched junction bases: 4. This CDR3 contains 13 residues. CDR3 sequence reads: CASSGRGTDTQYF. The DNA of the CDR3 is TGTGCCAGTAGCGGGAGAGGGACAGATACGCAGTATTTT.

The DNA of the CDR3 is TGTGCCAGCAGCCCAGCGGGAGTCGGCCGCGAGCAGTACTTC. It encodes CASSPAGVGREQYF. V gene TRBV7-2 combines with J gene TRBJ2-7; 8 bases are a match to TRBD2. The CDR3 consists of 14 residues. Trimming took 5 bases from V and 6 from J; bases not matched to a gene: 9. Germline lookup yields CDR1 SGHTA and CDR2 FQGNSA.

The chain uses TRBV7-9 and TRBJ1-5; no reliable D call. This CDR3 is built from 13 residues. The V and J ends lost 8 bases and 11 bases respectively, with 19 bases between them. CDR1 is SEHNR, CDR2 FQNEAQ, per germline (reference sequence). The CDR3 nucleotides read TGTGCCAGCGCGAGGACCGGAGAGGGAGCCCAGCATTTT. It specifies CASARTGEGAQHF. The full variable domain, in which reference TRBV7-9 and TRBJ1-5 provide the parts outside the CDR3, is DTGVSQNPRHKITKRGQNVTFRCDPISEHNRLYWYRQTLGQGPEFLTYFQNEAQLEKSRLLSDRFSAERPKGSFSTLEIQRTEQGDSAMYLCASARTGEGAQHFGDGTRLSIL.

The DNA of the CDR3 is TGTGCCATCAGCACCTTAGGGGGAGAAAACTCCTACAATGAGCAGTTCTTC. Translated: CAISTLGGENSYNEQFF. The chain couples TRBV10-3 to TRBJ2-1; possible D gene TRBD1, 6 bases. Germline V CDR1 and CDR2: ENHRY, SYGVKD. Trimming took off 6 bases at V and 0 bases at J, with 18 bases between the two ends. The CDR3 totals 17 residues.

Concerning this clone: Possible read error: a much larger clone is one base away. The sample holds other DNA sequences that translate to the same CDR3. The CDR3 DNA reads TGTGCTAGCAGTTTCATTTCGGGCACAGATACGCAGTATTTT. It encodes CASSFISGTDTQYF. This chain links TRBV28 with TRBJ2-3; D gene ambiguous. Germline V gene data show CDR1 as MDHEN and CDR2 as SYDVKM. The CDR3 contains 14 residues.

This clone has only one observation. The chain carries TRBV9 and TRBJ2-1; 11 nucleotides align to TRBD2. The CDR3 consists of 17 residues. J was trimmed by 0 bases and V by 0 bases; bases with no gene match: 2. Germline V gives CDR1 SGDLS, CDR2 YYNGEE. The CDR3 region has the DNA TGTGCCAGCAGCGTAGAAGGGACTAGCGGCTCCTACAATGAGCAGTTCTTC. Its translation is CASSVEGTSGSYNEQFF. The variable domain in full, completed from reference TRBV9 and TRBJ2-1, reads DSGVTQTPKHLITATGQRVTLRCSPRSGDLSVYWYQQSLDQGLQFLIQYYNGEERAKGNILERFSAQQFPDLHSELNLSSLELGDSALYFCASSVEGTSGSYNEQFFGPGTRLTVL.